The 17 T cell receptor beta chains below come from one sample, sequenced in a study of identical twins. TCRdb used MiXCR to reprocess the 5' RACE reads, holding one entry per CDR3 protein. The sample yields roughly 190,000 distinct CDR3 sequences, more than 15% seen once. These sequences were also reported in another study, on T cells expressing NK-cell markers.

The sequenced sample was CD8+ T cells sorted from blood. All receptors derive from a woman between 18 and 30 years old in good health.

A few counts support this clonotype. The V call is TRBV2, the J call TRBJ2-1; 8 nucleotides align to TRBD2. Per germline, CDR1 SNHLY and CDR2 FYNNEI. V dropped 5 bases and J dropped 4; count of bases not matched to a gene: 7. The CDR3 loop spans 15 amino acids. DNA of the CDR3: TGTGCCAGCAGTACAGAGCCGGGGGGGTACAATGAGCAGTTCTTC. Its translation is CASSTEPGGYNEQFF.

As to this clonotype: A junction end diverges from the germline sequence, so it may reflect a read error. The J gene is TRBJ1-5, the V gene TRBV20-1; TRBD1 might be the D (6 bases). The CDR3 extends over 14 amino acids. Looked up from germline, CDR1 is DFQATT and CDR2 is SNEGSKA (reference sequence). The CDR3 region has the DNA TGCAGTGTCGCCCCACAGGGAAGCTTTCAGCCCCAGCAATTT. Protein product: CSVAPQGSFQPQQF.

The rearrangement joins TRBV5-1 to TRBJ1-1, with TRBD1 matching over 7 bases. The CDR3 loop spans 14 amino acids. The V gene's germline CDR1 is SGHRS and CDR2 YFSETQ. The V segment lost 4 bases and the J segment 0 bases; nucleotides outside the gene matches: 3. CDR3 DNA sequence: TGCGCCAGCAGCATCGACAGGGTGAACACTGAAGCTTTCTTT. This codes for CASSIDRVNTEAFF.

This clonotype was observed a handful of times. J is TRBJ2-1 and V is TRBV11-2; 7 bases match TRBD2. The CDR3 totals 15 residues. Trimming at V came to 1 base and at J to 4 bases, leaving 4 bases not matched to a gene. Germline-derived CDR1 and CDR2 are SGHAT and FQNNGV. The CDR3 region has the DNA TGTGCCAGCAGCTTAGTCCTAGCGGAATACAATGAGCAGTTCTTC. Amino acids: CASSLVLAEYNEQFF.

The J gene is TRBJ2-1, the V gene TRBV27, with D uncertain. The CDR3 sequence is 15 residues long. Germline values: CDR1 MNHEY, CDR2 SMNVEV (reference sequence). With 2 bases removed from V and 1 base from J, the gap between germline ends came to 9 bases. The CDR3 sequence is CASSLIQVSYNEQFF. CDR3 DNA: TGTGCCAGCAGTTTAATCCAGGTGTCCTACAATGAGCAGTTCTTC.

The J gene is TRBJ2-1, the V gene TRBV27, with D tentatively TRBD2 (5 bases). The CDR3 extends over 14 amino acids. Germline V gives CDR1 MNHEY, CDR2 SMNVEV (reference sequence). Trimming shortened V by 6 bases and J by 7 bases, and 16 bases separated the two germline ends. This chain's CDR3 is CASRTMRRGNEQFF. The CDR3 nucleotides read TGTGCCAGCAGAACCATGCGGAGAGGGAATGAGCAGTTCTTC.

Ten or more counts support this clonotype. This chain uses TRBV12-3 or TRBV12-4 with TRBJ2-1; D could derive from TRBD1 or TRBD2 (5 bases each). The CDR3 is made up of 14 amino acids. The V and J ends lost 0 bases and 5 bases respectively, with 8 bases between them. CDR3 coding DNA: TGTGCCAGCAGTTTAGCGCGAGGGGACAATGAGCAGTTCTTC. This codes for CASSLARGDNEQFF.

This clonotype was picked up a small number of times. The genes are TRBV7-6 and TRBJ2-7; D perhaps matches TRBD1 (6 bases). Germline V gives CDR1 SGHVS, CDR2 FNYEAQ. The length of the CDR3 is 13 residues. Trimming took off 5 bases at V and 6 bases at J, with 14 bases between the two ends. The chain's CDR3 is CASSTINRVEQYF. CDR3 in DNA: TGTGCCAGCAGCACGATTAACAGGGTCGAGCAGTACTTC.

In its sample, this clonotype was seen a few times. This rearrangement joins TRBV9 to TRBJ2-5, with 10 bases identical to TRBD1. The CDR3 is 16 residues long. The V gene end was trimmed by 2 bases and the J gene end by 5 bases; junction bases not matched to a gene: 9. The germline gives CDR1 SGDLS, CDR2 YYNGEE. This CDR3 reads CASSVEDRGGSETQYF. In DNA, the CDR3 is TGTGCCAGCAGCGTGGAGGACAGGGGGGGGTCGGAGACCCAGTACTTC.

This clonotype appeared a few times. The chain carries TRBV3-1 and TRBJ2-5, with 7 bases matching TRBD2. This CDR3 region has 15 residues. Germline V gene sequence: CDR1 LGHDT, CDR2 YNNKEL (reference sequence). V trimming: 6 bases; J trimming: 4 bases; junction bases outside the gene matches: 11. Here the CDR3 reads CASRKGLVIVETQYF. The DNA for the CDR3 is TGTGCCAGCAGAAAAGGACTAGTTATTGTAGAGACCCAGTACTTC.

This clonotype has just a few counts. The chain employs TRBV9 and TRBJ2-7, with 9 nucleotides matching TRBD2. The germline V gene has CDR1 SGDLS and CDR2 YYNGEE. V gave up 0 bases and J gave up 5 bases; unmatched junction bases: 6. The CDR3 is 15 residues long. The CDR3 loop reads CASSVASGKFDEQYF. In DNA, the CDR3 is TGTGCCAGCAGCGTAGCTAGCGGGAAATTCGACGAGCAGTACTTC. Variable domain in full (rest from reference TRBV9 and TRBJ2-7): DSGVTQTPKHLITATGQRVTLRCSPRSGDLSVYWYQQSLDQGLQFLIQYYNGEERAKGNILERFSAQQFPDLHSELNLSSLELGDSALYFCASSVASGKFDEQYFGPGTRLTVT.

This clonotype was recorded a few times. The chain has TRBV5-5 and TRBJ2-7, with D unresolved. This CDR3 comprises 11 residues. Per the germline V gene, CDR1 is SGHKS and CDR2 is YYEKEE (reference sequence). Trimming stripped 6 bases from V and 1 base from J, with 5 bases between. The CDR3 sequence: CASTSSYEQYF. The CDR3, as DNA: TGTGCCAGCACGTCTTCCTACGAGCAGTACTTC.

The table lists this clonotype with a few counts. This chain uses TRBV4-3 with TRBJ2-1; D assignment may be TRBD1 or TRBD2 (5 bases each). Between the trimmed V and J ends, which lost 5 bases and 6 bases, there was a span of 11 bases. The CDR3 spans 13 residues. The V gene's germline CDR1 is LGHNA and CDR2 YSLEER. The CDR3 sequence: CASSDRLTNEQFF. In DNA form, the CDR3 reads TGCGCCAGCAGCGACAGACTAACCAATGAGCAGTTCTTC.

The V gene is TRBV6-5, the J gene TRBJ1-1; 8 nucleotides line up with TRBD1. Looked up from germline, CDR1 is MNHEY and CDR2 is SVGAGI. The junction had 1 base not matched to a gene; V was cut back by 6 bases and J by 4 bases. The CDR3 covers 12 residues. The CDR3 DNA is TGTGCCAGCAGGCAGGGGGCCACTGAAGCTTTCTTT. Encoded protein: CASRQGATEAFF.

The chain links TRBV4-3 to TRBJ2-7, with a possible D match to TRBD1 (5 bases). This CDR3 region has 17 residues. Deletions cut 2 bases from V and 5 bases from J, with 22 bases between. Germline lookup yields CDR1 LGHNA and CDR2 YSLEER. The CDR3 DNA reads TGCGCCAGCAGCCAATCGACCCGGATTCAGGGCGCTCACGAGCAGTACTTC. Its protein is CASSQSTRIQGAHEQYF.

This clonotype came up a few times. The chain uses TRBV13 and TRBJ2-7; 8 nucleotides align to TRBD2. The CDR3 runs 15 residues. Germline values: CDR1 PRHDT, CDR2 FYEKMQ (reference sequence). V lost 0 bases and J lost 3; bases outside the gene matches: 4. Here the CDR3 reads CASSLGGGAIYEQYF. As DNA, the CDR3 is TGTGCCAGCAGCTTAGGCGGGGGGGCGATCTACGAGCAGTACTTC.

The chain joins TRBV30 to TRBJ2-1, with 12 positions matching TRBD2. In germline, CDR1 is GTSNPN, CDR2 SVGIG (reference sequence). V was pared by 0 bases and J by 6 bases, with 6 bases of the junction left unmatched. This CDR3 is 16 amino acids long. The CDR3 coding sequence is TGTGCCTGGAGTGTACAGTCTAGCGGGAGGGTCAATGAGCAGTTCTTC. Its translation is CAWSVQSSGRVNEQFF.